The 11 T cell receptor beta chains given below trace back to one sample, sequenced in a study of read filtering for tumor transcriptome and immune sequencing (dated by TCRdb to 2019 to 2021). For sequencing, an Illumina HiSeq 4000 was employed. TCR libraries were constructed from 400 ng RNA using the Immunoverse kit, and molecular barcoded adaptors covering alpha/delta and beta/gamma chains were employed. TCRdb itself trimmed the public reads at Q25 with fastp, ran MiXCR and retained productive beta chains. Entries are consolidated by CDR3 protein sequence, retaining the most common genes and DNA. This sample comprises tens of thousands of distinct CDR3 sequences, roughly 19% of them detected only once. The ten biggest clones cover around an eighth of the sample. The sample taken for sequencing was a population of CD138-negative cells sorted from bone marrow. The cell subset or site label for this specimen denotes: bone marrow mononuclear cells depleted of CD138+ plasma/myeloma cells by negative magnetic selection. Receptors were obtained from a donor older than 35 with multiple myeloma.

This clonotype was picked up many times. V and J are TRBV6-5 and TRBJ2-6; D may be TRBD1 (6 bases). This CDR3 contains 15 residues. Trimming took 6 bases from V and 2 from J, leaving 11 bases between them. From germline, CDR1 is MNHEY and CDR2 SVGAGI. For the CDR3, the DNA is TGTGCCAGCAGAGTTAGGGGGACTGGGGCCAACGTCCTGACTTTC. The encoded protein is CASRVRGTGANVLTF.

At least ten counts were recorded for this clonotype. The V and J genes are TRBV2 and TRBJ2-2; 7 bases are a match to TRBD1. Per germline, CDR1 SNHLY and CDR2 FYNNEI. Trimming removed 5 bases from V and 6 bases from J; junction bases left unmatched: 3. The CDR3 has 13 amino acids. Here the CDR3 reads CASSTGASGELFF. The CDR3 nucleotides read TGTGCCAGCAGTACAGGGGCGTCCGGGGAGCTGTTTTTT. The variable domain in full, with the rest retrieved from reference TRBV2 and TRBJ2-2, is EPEVTQTPSHQVTQMGQEVILRCVPISNHLYFYWYRQILGQKVEFLVSFYNNEISEKSEIFDDQFSVERPDGSNFTLKIRSTKLEDSAMYFCASSTGASGELFFGEGSRLTVL.

This clonotype was detected a few times. The gene calls are TRBV7-8 and TRBJ1-5; D call uncertain. Germline V gene data show CDR1 as SGHVS and CDR2 as FQNEAQ. Trimming removed 1 base from V and 7 bases from J, with 5 bases in between. This CDR3 has 12 residues. The CDR3 is CASSLDEQPQHF. The DNA for the CDR3 is TGTGCCAGCAGCTTAGACGAACAGCCCCAGCATTTT. The complete variable domain, with remaining parts taken from reference TRBV7-8 and TRBJ1-5, reads GAGVSQSPRYKVAKRGQDVALRCDPISGHVSLFWYQQALGQGPEFLTYFQNEAQLDKSGLPSDRFFAERPEGSVSTLKIQRTQQEDSAVYLCASSLDEQPQHFGDGTRLSIL.

The table lists this clonotype with many counts. This chain joins TRBV13 and TRBJ2-3; D could derive from TRBD1 or TRBD2 (5 bases each). Trimming cost V 4 bases and J 0 bases, with 20 bases left between them. The CDR3 length is 18 residues. The germline CDR1 and CDR2 sequences are PRHDT and FYEKMQ (reference sequence). In DNA form, the CDR3 reads TGTGCCAGCAGCTCTACCACCCGGGGACCTCGTAGCACAGATACGCAGTATTTT. This codes for CASSSTTRGPRSTDTQYF.

This clonotype was detected many times. This chain joins TRBV20-1 and TRBJ2-1, with TRBD2 matching 11 bases. Germline trimming cut 6 bases from V and 2 bases from J; bases unmatched to any gene: 6. The germline CDR1 and CDR2 sequences are DFQATT and SNEGSKA (reference sequence). The length of the CDR3 is 15 residues. CDR3 DNA sequence: TGCAGTGCGGAACATAGCGGGGGGGCCTACAATGAGCAGTTCTTC. Protein sequence: CSAEHSGGAYNEQFF.

As regards this clonotype: This sequence may be a read error, since a much larger clone differs from it by one base. This chain links TRBV19 with TRBJ1-1; D not certain. The CDR3 consists of 16 residues. The germline V and J ends were trimmed by 3 bases and 2 bases, with 16 bases remaining between them. Per the germline V gene, CDR1 is LNHDA and CDR2 is SQIVND (reference sequence). The CDR3 loop reads CASSMCGVGLNTEAFF. The CDR3 bases are TGTGCCAGTAGTATGTGCGGGGTAGGCCTAAACACTGAAGCTTTCTTT. The variable domain in full, completed from reference TRBV19 and TRBJ1-1, reads DGGITQSPKYLFRKEGQNVTLSCEQNLNHDAMYWYRQDPGQGLRLIYYSQIVNDFQKGDIAEGYSVSREKKESFPLTVTSAQKNPTAFYLCASSMCGVGLNTEAFFGQGTRLTVV.

Ten or more counts support this clonotype. This rearrangement joins TRBV6-5 to TRBJ1-1; no clear D gene. V lost 6 bases and J lost 1, with 9 bases in between. CDR3 length: 13 residues. Germline CDR1 is MNHEY and CDR2 is SVGAGI. The CDR3 loop reads CASRARGNTEAFF. The CDR3 nucleotides are TGTGCCAGCAGGGCTCGGGGGAACACTGAAGCTTTCTTT.

This clonotype was counted only a few times. The chain combines TRBV10-3 with TRBJ1-5; D remains ambiguous. Germline-derived CDR1 and CDR2 are ENHRY and SYGVKD. Trimming left V 3 bases short and J 7 bases short, with 10 bases between. The CDR3 sequence is 13 residues long. The CDR3 nucleotides are TGTGCCATCAGTGATAGGGTAGAGCAGCCCCAGCATTTT. This translates into CAISDRVEQPQHF.

This clonotype was observed at least ten times. A read error is possible here, since a much larger clone lies one base away. J is TRBJ2-5 and V is TRBV6-2 or TRBV6-3; D gene ambiguous. The CDR3 runs to 11 residues. Germline V gene data show CDR1 as MNHEY and CDR2 as SVGEGT. This chain's CDR3 is CASGYLETQYF. The CDR3 DNA sequence: TGTGCCAGCGGTTACTTAGAGACCCAGTACTTC.

The rearrangement links TRBV20-1 to TRBJ1-1; D gene unclear. Trimming removed 0 bases from V and 0 bases from J, with 8 bases in between. The CDR3 covers 14 residues. Germline V gene sequence: CDR1 DFQATT, CDR2 SNEGSKA (reference sequence). Written as DNA, the CDR3 is TGCAGTGCTAGAGAGTTGCAAGTGAACACTGAAGCTTTCTTT. Translation: CSARELQVNTEAFF.

This clonotype was counted at least ten times. The CDR3 protein is CASSLSGETQYF. The DNA of the CDR3 is TGTGCCAGCAGCTTAAGTGGAGAGACCCAGTACTTC. The rearrangement links TRBV7-3 to TRBJ2-5; D gene unclear. V was cut by 1 base and J by 4 bases, with 4 bases left in between. Germline V CDR1 and CDR2: SGHTA, FQGTGA. The CDR3 totals 12 residues.